The present T cell receptor (beta chain) was sequenced within a study of blood T cell repertoires in COVID-19. In the authors' workflow: Counts of nucleated cells, estimated from reference gene primer amplification, were obtained. Profiling relied on immunoSEQ multiplex PCR, and the TCRdb table lists in-frame clones only, not all of them. The V and J calls and clone size are taken from that table; D and trimming were inferred from the DNA. Here the sample spans over 300,000 clones, roughly 85% being singletons. This clone is a singleton in its sample. There are 15 residues in the CDR3. Germline CDR1 LNHDA, CDR2 SQIVND (reference sequence). Trimming removed 4 bases from V and 7 bases from J; junction bases left unmatched: 8.

The sequence came from a human donor in a cohort sampled during active COVID-19. V usage is TRBV19 and J usage is TRBJ1-5; TRBD1 aligns across 9 bases. The specimen was peripheral blood. Written as DNA, the CDR3 is TGTGCCAGTAGTAGGACAGGGGAGAATAGGCAGCCCCAGCATTTT. Translated, it gives CASSRTGENRQPQHF.